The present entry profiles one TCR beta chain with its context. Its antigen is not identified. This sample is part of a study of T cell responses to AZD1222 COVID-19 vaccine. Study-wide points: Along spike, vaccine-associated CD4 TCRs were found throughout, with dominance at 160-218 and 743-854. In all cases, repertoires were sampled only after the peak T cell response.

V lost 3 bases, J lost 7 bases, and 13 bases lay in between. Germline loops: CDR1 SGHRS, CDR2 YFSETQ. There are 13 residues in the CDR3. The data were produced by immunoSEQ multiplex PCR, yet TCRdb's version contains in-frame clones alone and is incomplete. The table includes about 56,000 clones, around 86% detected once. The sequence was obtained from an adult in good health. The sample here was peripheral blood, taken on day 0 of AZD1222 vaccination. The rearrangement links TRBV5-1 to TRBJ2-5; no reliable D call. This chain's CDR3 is CASSSAQLATQYF. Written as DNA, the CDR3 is TGCGCCAGCAGCTCCGCCCAGTTGGCGACCCAGTACTTC.